These 11 T cell receptor beta chains came from one sample sequenced in a study of blood T cell repertoires in COVID-19. TCRdb keeps only in-frame clones here, not all; method: immunoSEQ multiplex PCR. The table has roughly 200,000 clones, about nine tenths seen once. Sequenced input: PBMCs or T cells enriched from blood (not recorded which). The receptors derive from a man aged 18 to 29 with acute COVID-19.

CDR3 sequence (DNA): TGTGCCAGCAGCCCCAATGGGGGGGCAGATACGCAGTATTTT. This translates into CASSPNGGADTQYF. This chain links TRBV7-3 with TRBJ2-3; 7 bases line up with TRBD2. Germline CDR1 and CDR2: SGHTA and FQGTGA. The CDR3 is 14 residues long. J lost 4 bases, V lost 5 bases, and 6 bases had no gene match.

The chain combines TRBV7-9 with TRBJ2-1; D might be TRBD2 (6 bases). Germline CDR1 is SEHNR and CDR2 is FQNEAQ (reference sequence). The V and J ends lost 10 bases and 3 bases respectively, with 13 bases between them. The CDR3 extends over 13 amino acids. CDR3 sequence reads: CATPGTGYNEQFF. As DNA, the CDR3 is TGTGCCACCCCCGGGACTGGCTACAATGAGCAGTTCTTC.

The chain is built from TRBV9 and TRBJ2-3; 7 bases match TRBD2. With V trimmed by 3 bases and J by 1 base, 5 bases remained unmatched. Germline V CDR1 and CDR2: SGDLS, YYNGEE. This CDR3 has 15 residues. This chain's CDR3 is CASSEREGGTDTQYF. Written as DNA, the CDR3 is TGTGCCAGCAGCGAGAGGGAGGGCGGCACAGATACGCAGTATTTT.

This sequence joins TRBV29-1 and TRBJ2-7; possibly TRBD2 for D (6 bases). This CDR3 has 14 residues. Between the trimmed V and J ends, which lost 3 bases and 2 bases, there was a span of 14 bases. Looked up from germline, CDR1 is SQVTM and CDR2 is ANQGSEA. The CDR3 region is CSVEDSGTPYEQYF. CDR3 sequence (DNA): TGCAGCGTTGAGGACTCGGGGACTCCCTACGAGCAGTACTTC.

V is TRBV12-3 or TRBV12-4 and J is TRBJ1-2, with D possibly TRBD1 on 5 matching bases. CDR3 length: 13 amino acids. The V end was cut by 7 bases, the J end by 6 bases, with 15 bases between. This CDR3 reads CASTYKGRHGYTF. The DNA for the CDR3 is TGTGCCAGCACCTACAAGGGGAGGCATGGCTACACCTTC.

This clone was detected only once. V gene TRBV25-1 combines with J gene TRBJ2-7; 8 bases are a match to TRBD2. The CDR3 contains 14 residues. V was pared by 2 bases and J by 3 bases, with 3 bases of the junction left unmatched. The germline CDR1 and CDR2 sequences are MGHDK and SYGVNS. CDR3 DNA: TGTGCCAGCAGTGAACGCAGCGGGAGCTACGAGCAGTACTTC. Translating gives CASSERSGSYEQYF.

This chain joins TRBV5-4 and TRBJ1-1; D is ambiguous. The germline gives CDR1 SGHNT, CDR2 YYREEE (reference sequence). The length of the CDR3 is 11 residues. Trimming stripped 4 bases from V and 6 bases from J, with 7 bases between. The CDR3 DNA sequence: TGTGCCAGCAGCCGAGGCGCTGAAGCTTTCTTT. It codes for CASSRGAEAFF.

The CDR3 reads CASSIDLGGNEQYF. The CDR3, as DNA: TGTGCCAGTAGTATAGATTTAGGAGGGAACGAGCAGTACTTC. V is TRBV19 and J is TRBJ2-7, with a possible D match to TRBD2 (6 bases). Per the germline V gene, CDR1 is LNHDA and CDR2 is SQIVND (reference sequence). The CDR3 spans 14 residues. Trimming took off 0 bases at V and 5 bases at J, with 11 bases between the two ends. Variable domain in full (rest from reference TRBV19 and TRBJ2-7): DGGITQSPKYLFRKEGQNVTLSCEQNLNHDAMYWYRQDPGQGLRLIYYSQIVNDFQKGDIAEGYSVSREKKESFPLTVTSAQKNPTAFYLCASSIDLGGNEQYFGPGTRLTVT.

V and J are TRBV28 and TRBJ1-1, with D hard to call. Germline V gives CDR1 MDHEN, CDR2 SYDVKM. Trimming shortened V by 8 bases and J by 2 bases, and 9 bases separated the two germline ends. The CDR3 has 12 amino acids. CDR3 amino acids: CASREENTEAFF. The CDR3 nucleotides are TGTGCCAGCCGGGAAGAAAACACTGAAGCTTTCTTT.

This CDR3 is CASSARDLNTGELFF. CDR3 in DNA: TGTGCCAGCAGCGCGCGGGACTTGAACACCGGGGAGCTGTTTTTT. V and J are TRBV11-2 and TRBJ2-2; TRBD2 might be the D (6 bases). The germline V gene has CDR1 SGHAT and CDR2 FQNNGV. Trimming took 5 bases from V and 1 from J, leaving 11 bases between them. The CDR3 spans 15 residues. Filled out from reference TRBV11-2 and TRBJ2-2, the complete variable domain reads EAGVAQSPRYKIIEKRQSVAFWCNPISGHATLYWYQQILGQGPKLLIQFQNNGVVDDSQLPKDRFSAERLKGVDSTLKIQPAKLEDSAVYLCASSARDLNTGELFFGEGSRLTVL.

This chain links TRBV7-2 with TRBJ2-5, with TRBD2 matching over 8 bases. The CDR3 has 15 amino acids. The V gene's germline CDR1 is SGHTA and CDR2 FQGNSA. The ends lost 1 base at V and 5 bases at J; junction bases unmatched: 6. The CDR3 nucleotides are TGTGCCAGCAGCTTAGGCGGGGGGATTGAGGAGACCCAGTACTTC. It translates to CASSLGGGIEETQYF.